Each of the 21 T cell receptor beta chains below was sequenced from the same sample in a study of shared clonotypes between healthy human individuals. Naive CD8 cells were CD45RO-negative, positively selected for CCR7, excluding terminally differentiated effector memory CD45RA+ cells. Assay: immunoSEQ multiplex PCR; the TCRdb copy retains only in-frame clones and omits some. Here the sample spans 1.5 million to 2.5 million clones, just under 95% being singletons. Sequencing was done on a sample of naive CD8+ T cells sorted from blood. The receptors derive from a man between 18 and 29 years old in good health.

V and J are TRBV6-1 and TRBJ2-7; the D is unclear. The CDR3 is made up of 14 amino acids. CDR1 is MNHNS and CDR2 is SASEGT in the germline V gene. The V and J ends lost 4 bases and 0 bases respectively, with 10 bases between them. The CDR3 spells CASSGPRSSYEQYF. DNA of the CDR3: TGTGCCAGCAGTGGACCTAGGAGCTCCTACGAGCAGTACTTC.

This chain connects TRBV6-6 to TRBJ2-6; no clear D gene. V lost 0 bases and J 2 bases, leaving 5 bases between the germline ends. This CDR3 is built from 15 residues. Germline V lookup: CDR1 MNHNY, CDR2 SVGAGI (reference sequence). CDR3 in amino acids: CASSYSLAGANVLTF. Here the CDR3 DNA reads TGTGCCAGCAGTTACTCGCTAGCTGGGGCCAACGTCCTGACTTTC.

Regarding this clone: Other DNA sequences in this sample translate to the same CDR3. CDR3 coding DNA: TGCAGCGTTGAAGTGGACACATCCTACGAGCAGTACTTC. Protein product: CSVEVDTSYEQYF. This sequence joins TRBV29-1 and TRBJ2-7; D might be TRBD1 (5 bases). Germline values: CDR1 SQVTM, CDR2 ANQGSEA. The CDR3 extends over 13 amino acids. V lost 1 base and J 1 base, leaving 8 bases between the germline ends.

The chain links TRBV28 to TRBJ2-7; D may be TRBD1 (6 bases). CDR1 is MDHEN, CDR2 SYDVKM, per germline. V was cut by 1 base and J by 5 bases, with 9 bases left in between. The CDR3 loop spans 13 amino acids. The CDR3 DNA is TGTGCCAGCAGTTTATTCCCAGGGGACGAGCAGTACTTC. Its translation: CASSLFPGDEQYF.

The V gene is TRBV27, the J gene TRBJ1-1, with 7 nucleotides matching TRBD1. V lost 1 base, J lost 6 bases, and 14 bases stayed unmatched. From germline, CDR1 is MNHEY and CDR2 SMNVEV (reference sequence). The CDR3 is 17 residues long. CDR3 bases: TGTGCCAGCAGTTTATTACAACCTCGACAGGGAGGGGCTGAAGCTTTCTTT. It is translated as CASSLLQPRQGGAEAFF.

The chain carries TRBV6-1 and TRBJ1-6, with 10 bases lining up with TRBD1. Germline V gives CDR1 MNHNS, CDR2 SASEGT. The junction had 9 bases not matched to a gene; V was cut back by 6 bases and J by 10 bases. The CDR3 extends over 15 amino acids. The CDR3 nucleotides read TGTGCCAGCAGCCCCGGGACAGGGGTTGTATCACCCCTCCACTTT. Its protein is CASSPGTGVVSPLHF.

The V gene is TRBV11-2, the J gene TRBJ2-5; D may match TRBD1 or TRBD2 (5 bases each). The CDR3 covers 15 residues. Germline CDR1 is SGHAT and CDR2 is FQNNGV. Trimming stripped 0 bases from V and 4 bases from J, with 12 bases between. The CDR3 is CASSLEFSGGETQYF. The CDR3 nucleotides read TGTGCCAGCAGCTTAGAGTTCAGTGGGGGAGAGACCCAGTACTTC.

This chain uses TRBV5-8 with TRBJ1-1, with D hard to call. V shed 1 base and J shed 7 bases, with 8 bases lying between them. In germline, CDR1 is SGHTS, CDR2 YDEGEE. The CDR3 loop spans 12 amino acids. The CDR3: CASSLLGNEAFF. Written as DNA, the CDR3 is TGTGCCAGCAGCTTGTTGGGGAATGAAGCTTTCTTT.

The rearrangement uses TRBV13 and TRBJ2-1, with TRBD2 as a possible D gene (7 bases). Trimming shortened V by 5 bases and J by 6 bases, and 23 bases separated the two germline ends. Germline CDR1 and CDR2: PRHDT and FYEKMQ (reference sequence). CDR3 length: 17 amino acids. CDR3 loop: CASSPEGGAPNPNEQFF. CDR3 DNA: TGTGCCAGCAGCCCAGAGGGGGGGGCACCCAATCCCAATGAGCAGTTCTTC.

The rearrangement joins TRBV9 to TRBJ2-5; 8 bases agree with TRBD1. CDR1 and CDR2 (germline): SGDLS, YYNGEE. The CDR3 runs to 16 residues. J lost 9 bases, V lost 3 bases, and 16 bases had no gene match. Here the CDR3 DNA reads TGTGCCAGCAGCGCCCCCCCGGGACAGGCCTATTCGGCCCAGTACTTC. This encodes CASSAPPGQAYSAQYF.

This sequence joins TRBV5-6 and TRBJ2-7; D is perhaps TRBD1 (6 bases). Germline V CDR1 and CDR2: SGHDT, YYEEEE. The CDR3 extends over 14 amino acids. Trimming stripped 4 bases from V and 1 base from J, with 12 bases between. CDR3: CASSLWQGSYEQYF. CDR3 sequence (DNA): TGTGCCAGCAGCCTCTGGCAGGGGTCCTACGAGCAGTACTTC.

The chain links TRBV11-2 to TRBJ2-7, with TRBD2 as a possible D gene (6 bases). CDR3 length equals 16 residues. Trimming took off 1 base at V and 3 bases at J, with 16 bases between the two ends. Germline V gene sequence: CDR1 SGHAT, CDR2 FQNNGV. The CDR3 DNA is TGTGCCAGCAGCTTAGTCGCGGGGAGTGGGGTCTACGAGCAGTACTTC. As protein: CASSLVAGSGVYEQYF. Based on the CDR3 plus reference TRBV11-2 and TRBJ2-7, the full variable domain is EAGVAQSPRYKIIEKRQSVAFWCNPISGHATLYWYQQILGQGPKLLIQFQNNGVVDDSQLPKDRFSAERLKGVDSTLKIQPAKLEDSAVYLCASSLVAGSGVYEQYFGPGTRLTVT.

The chain links TRBV7-8 to TRBJ2-5; D might be TRBD1 (6 bases). This CDR3 is 15 amino acids long. The germline gives CDR1 SGHVS, CDR2 FQNEAQ. V lost 2 bases to trimming and J lost 4 bases, with 14 bases between them. The CDR3 is CASSLPGTLRETQYF. In nucleotides, the CDR3 is TGTGCCAGCAGCTTACCCGGGACACTTCGAGAGACCCAGTACTTC.

V is TRBV7-8 and J is TRBJ1-5, with D possibly being TRBD1 (5 bases). With 5 bases removed from V and 4 bases from J, the gap between germline ends came to 18 bases. The germline V gene encodes CDR1 SGHVS and CDR2 FQNEAQ. The CDR3 consists of 16 residues. The CDR3 region is CASSLDAGTGNQPQHF. DNA for the CDR3: TGTGCCAGCAGCCTCGATGCGGGGACGGGGAATCAGCCCCAGCATTTT.

This clone was recorded only once. The chain combines TRBV6-1 with TRBJ2-1; the D is unclear. Germline V lookup: CDR1 MNHNS, CDR2 SASEGT. V was clipped by 6 bases and J by 0 bases, with 6 bases between them. The CDR3 has 13 residues. CDR3 sequence (DNA): TGTGCCAGCAGAGAGAGCTCCTACAATGAGCAGTTCTTC. It translates to CASRESSYNEQFF.

For the CDR3, the DNA is TGTGCCAGCAGTGTGCTTGGGGGGCCCACAGATACGCAGTATTTT. Encoded protein: CASSVLGGPTDTQYF. V is TRBV28 and J is TRBJ2-3; the D gene could be TRBD1 or TRBD2 (6 bases each). The length of the CDR3 is 15 residues. CDR1 and CDR2 from the germline V gene are MDHEN and SYDVKM. V was cut by 5 bases and J by 2 bases, with 14 bases left in between.

The rearrangement joins TRBV14 to TRBJ2-7; D gene uncertain. The CDR3 has 15 residues. V gave up 4 bases and J gave up 2 bases, with 15 bases separating them. The germline V gene encodes CDR1 SGHDN and CDR2 FVKESK. CDR3 amino acids: CASSPFPDGPYEQYF. The CDR3 DNA follows: TGTGCCAGCAGCCCCTTCCCCGACGGCCCCTACGAGCAGTACTTC. Using reference TRBV14 and TRBJ2-7 for the parts outside the CDR3, the full variable domain is EAGVTQFPSHSVIEKGQTVTLRCDPISGHDNLYWYRRVMGKEIKFLLHFVKESKQDESGMPNNRFLAERTGGTYSTLKVQPAELEDSGVYFCASSPFPDGPYEQYFGPGTRLTVT.

On this clone itself: Distinct nucleotide sequences in the sample also encode this CDR3. The rearrangement joins TRBV5-4 to TRBJ1-1; maybe TRBD1 (6 bases). CDR3 length: 13 residues. CDR1 is SGHNT, CDR2 YYREEE, per germline (reference sequence). V was trimmed by 0 bases and J by 3 bases, leaving 6 bases between them. The CDR3 loop is CASSLDRDTEAFF. The CDR3 bases are TGTGCCAGCAGCTTGGACAGGGACACTGAAGCTTTCTTT.

The chain joins TRBV15 to TRBJ1-2; 9 bases match TRBD1. With 9 bases clipped from V and 6 bases from J, the junction kept 11 bases outside the gene matches. The germline gives CDR1 LNHNV, CDR2 YYDKDF (reference sequence). The CDR3 is made up of 14 amino acids. The CDR3 spells CATYPGQGGNGYTF. In DNA form, the CDR3 reads TGTGCCACGTATCCGGGACAGGGAGGGAATGGCTACACCTTC. Together with reference TRBV15 and TRBJ1-2, the CDR3 gives the full variable domain: DAMVIQNPRYQVTQFGKPVTLSCSQTLNHNVMYWYQQKSSQAPKLLFHYYDKDFNNEADTPDNFQSRRPNTSFCFLDIRSPGLGDTAMYLCATYPGQGGNGYTFGSGTRLTVV.

V and J are TRBV7-9 and TRBJ2-7; the D gene is possibly TRBD1 (6 bases). V gave up 6 bases and J gave up 0 bases, with 15 bases separating them. This CDR3 contains 15 residues. Germline V lookup: CDR1 SEHNR, CDR2 FQNEAQ (reference sequence). The CDR3, as DNA: TGTGCCAGCAGTCTATCGCAGGGGATCTCCTACGAGCAGTACTTC. Its translation: CASSLSQGISYEQYF.

J is TRBJ2-7 and V is TRBV10-3; D not certain. CDR3 length equals 14 residues. The germline V and J ends were trimmed by 8 bases and 0 bases, with 14 bases remaining between them. The germline gives CDR1 ENHRY, CDR2 SYGVKD. Written as DNA, the CDR3 is TGTGCCATCCGGTCTCCAGAGAGCTCCTACGAGCAGTACTTC. Amino acids: CAIRSPESSYEQYF.